The 19 T cell receptor beta chains reported below all come from one sample, sequenced in a study of blood T cell repertoires in COVID-19. Assay used: immunoSEQ multiplex PCR; TCRdb lists only in-frame clones, some missing. The sample has about 140,000 clones; roughly 82% are singletons. The sequenced sample consisted of peripheral blood. The receptors stem from a human donor in a cohort sampled during active COVID-19.

The gene calls are TRBV7-9 and TRBJ2-4, with TRBD2 as a possible D gene (6 bases). This CDR3 comprises 14 residues. Between the trimmed V and J ends, which lost 2 bases and 9 bases, there was a span of 14 bases. From germline, CDR1 is SEHNR and CDR2 FQNEAQ (reference sequence). The chain's CDR3 is CASSLSPGGSIQYF. In nucleotides, the CDR3 is TGTGCCAGCAGCTTATCGCCAGGAGGGAGCATTCAGTACTTC. The full variable domain, its missing parts supplied by reference TRBV7-9 and TRBJ2-4, is DTGVSQNPRHKITKRGQNVTFRCDPISEHNRLYWYRQTLGQGPEFLTYFQNEAQLEKSRLLSDRFSAERPKGSFSTLEIQRTEQGDSAMYLCASSLSPGGSIQYFGAGTRLSVL.

This clone was picked up one time. Other DNA sequences in the same sample also yield this CDR3. V and J are TRBV12-3 or TRBV12-4 and TRBJ1-2, with TRBD1 as a possible D gene (5 bases). V gave up 3 bases and J gave up 7 bases, with 6 bases separating them. The CDR3 has 11 amino acids. The CDR3 DNA is TGTGCCAGCAGTTTGGGGGGTGGCTACACCTTC. It is translated as CASSLGGGYTF.

CDR3 nucleotide sequence: TGTGCCAGCAGCCAAGAAAGGGGAACGACGCAGTATTTT. It codes for CASSQERGTTQYF. The rearrangement links TRBV3-1 (or the pseudogene TRBV3-2) to TRBJ2-3; the D gene is possibly TRBD1 (5 bases). CDR3 length: 13 residues. Germline values: CDR1 LGHDT, CDR2 YNNKEL (reference sequence). Trimming removed 0 bases at V and 9 bases at J, with 10 bases between.

J is TRBJ1-1 and V is TRBV27; 8 nucleotides line up with TRBD1. This CDR3 spans 13 amino acids. CDR1 MNHEY and CDR2 SMNVEV come from the germline V gene (reference sequence). V lost 3 bases and J lost 7; bases outside the gene matches: 4. The CDR3 sequence: CASSLTGEYEAFF. As DNA, the CDR3 is TGTGCCAGCAGTTTGACAGGGGAATATGAAGCTTTCTTT.

This clone has just one count. The CDR3 DNA is TGTGCCAGCAGCCCCATTCCGGGGGTCGCCTCCCTCAATGAGCAGTTCTTC. Encoded protein: CASSPIPGVASLNEQFF. The chain links TRBV7-3 to TRBJ2-1; maybe TRBD2 (6 bases). CDR3 size: 17 residues. Germline CDR1 is SGHTA and CDR2 is FQGTGA. Deletions cut 5 bases from V and 6 bases from J, with 23 bases between. Full variable domain (rest looked up from reference TRBV7-3 and TRBJ2-1): GAGVSQTPSNKVTEKGKYVELRCDPISGHTALYWYRQSLGQGPEFLIYFQGTGAADDSGLPNDRFFAVRPEGSVSTLKIQRTERGDSAVYLCASSPIPGVASLNEQFFGPGTRLTVL.

V usage is TRBV19 and J usage is TRBJ2-2; 7 bases agree with TRBD1. The length of the CDR3 is 13 residues. Unmatched junction bases numbered 2, after V lost 6 bases and J lost 4 bases. The germline gives CDR1 LNHDA, CDR2 SQIVND (reference sequence). CDR3 loop: CASRTGTTGELFF. DNA for the CDR3: TGTGCCAGTAGGACAGGGACCACCGGGGAGCTGTTTTTT.

The chain employs TRBV5-1 and TRBJ1-1, with 8 nucleotides matching TRBD1. Trimming removed 1 base from V and 2 bases from J; junction bases left unmatched: 4. Germline V CDR1 and CDR2: SGHRS, YFSETQ. The CDR3 is made up of 15 amino acids. Written as DNA, the CDR3 is TGCGCCAGCAGCTTGACAGGGGGACTAAACACTGAAGCTTTCTTT. It codes for CASSLTGGLNTEAFF. Filled out from reference TRBV5-1 and TRBJ1-1, the complete variable domain reads KAGVTQTPRYLIKTRGQQVTLSCSPISGHRSVSWYQQTPGQGLQFLFEYFSETQRNKGNFPGRFSGRQFSNSRSEMNVSTLELGDSALYLCASSLTGGLNTEAFFGQGTRLTVV.

This sequence joins TRBV5-6 and TRBJ1-3; the D is unclear. Germline-derived CDR1 and CDR2 are SGHDT and YYEEEE. Deletions cut 7 bases from V and 0 bases from J, with 14 bases between. CDR3 length: 15 amino acids. The CDR3 sequence: CASSPRGISGNTIYF. For the CDR3, the DNA is TGTGCCAGCTCACCACGAGGGATCTCTGGAAACACCATATATTTT.

The rearrangement uses TRBV6-6 and TRBJ1-2, with D unresolved. The length of the CDR3 is 12 residues. V was trimmed by 4 bases and J by 4 bases, leaving 7 bases between them. The germline CDR1 and CDR2 sequences are MNHNY and SVGAGI (reference sequence). DNA for the CDR3: TGTGCCAGCAGTTCCCTGGCCTATGGCTACACCTTC. Its protein is CASSSLAYGYTF.

The genes are TRBV11-2 and TRBJ2-1; D is possibly TRBD2 (5 bases). The CDR3 has 13 residues. Germline V CDR1 and CDR2: SGHAT, FQNNGV. Trimming took 4 bases from V and 10 from J, leaving 14 bases between them. In nucleotides, the CDR3 is TGTGCCAGCAGCTCGTGGAGGCGTTGGGAGCAGTTCTTC. It is translated as CASSSWRRWEQFF. The whole variable domain, filled in from reference TRBV11-2 and TRBJ2-1, reads EAGVAQSPRYKIIEKRQSVAFWCNPISGHATLYWYQQILGQGPKLLIQFQNNGVVDDSQLPKDRFSAERLKGVDSTLKIQPAKLEDSAVYLCASSSWRRWEQFFGPGTRLTVL.

The chain is built from TRBV6-6 and TRBJ2-1; 8 bases agree with TRBD2. The CDR3 length is 14 residues. Germline V gene sequence: CDR1 MNHNY, CDR2 SVGAGI (reference sequence). The trim removed 6 bases at V and 4 bases at J, leaving 5 bases unmatched. CDR3 protein: CASRNGGDYNEQFF. The CDR3, as DNA: TGTGCCAGCAGAAACGGGGGGGATTACAATGAGCAGTTCTTC.

The V gene is TRBV9, the J gene TRBJ1-2; 7 bases line up with TRBD1. Trimming took 4 bases from V and 6 from J; bases not matched to a gene: 12. From germline, CDR1 is SGDLS and CDR2 YYNGEE. CDR3 length: 15 amino acids. CDR3 nucleotide sequence: TGTGCCAGCAGCCTTCGACAGGGAATTGCGGATGGCTACACCTTC. Its translation is CASSLRQGIADGYTF.

The gene calls are TRBV5-1 and TRBJ1-2, with 9 bases lining up with TRBD1. In germline, CDR1 is SGHRS, CDR2 YFSETQ. CDR3 length: 13 residues. V gave up 7 bases and J gave up 6 bases; unmatched junction bases: 7. CDR3 residues: CASGTGTGNGYTF. The CDR3 nucleotides are TGCGCCAGCGGAACCGGGACAGGGAATGGCTACACCTTC.

The chain employs TRBV23-1 and TRBJ2-7, with 8 bases aligning to TRBD1. TRBV23-1 is reported as an ORF; its role is uncertain. The CDR3 contains 14 residues. The J segment lost 7 bases and the V segment lost 2 bases, leaving 7 bases of the junction unmatched. Written as DNA, the CDR3 is TGCGCCAGCAGTCAAACAGGGGGTTGTGGGGAGCAGTACTTC. It encodes CASSQTGGCGEQYF.

The chain employs TRBV27 and TRBJ1-1, with 7 bases lining up with TRBD1. The V segment lost 2 bases and the J segment 1 base; nucleotides outside the gene matches: 10. The CDR3 sequence is 17 residues long. Germline CDR1 is MNHEY and CDR2 is SMNVEV (reference sequence). CDR3 residues: CASSLRFRGKGNTEAFF. The CDR3 coding sequence is TGTGCCAGCAGTTTAAGATTCAGGGGGAAAGGGAACACTGAAGCTTTCTTT.

The genes are TRBV4-2 and TRBJ2-3, with D possibly TRBD2 on 6 matching bases. V shed 4 bases and J shed 1 base, with 15 bases lying between them. Per germline, CDR1 LGHNA and CDR2 YNFKEQ. This CDR3 has 16 residues. The CDR3 is CASSLLSGGGTDTQYF. The CDR3 DNA follows: TGTGCCAGCAGCCTCCTTTCCGGCGGGGGCACAGATACGCAGTATTTT.

The CDR3 here is CASSQQGLGNNEQFF. For the CDR3, the DNA is TGTGCCAGCAGCCAACAGGGGCTCGGGAACAATGAGCAGTTCTTC. The rearrangement uses TRBV3-1 (or the pseudogene TRBV3-2) and TRBJ2-1; perhaps TRBD1 as D (6 bases). Deletions cut 2 bases from V and 5 bases from J, with 13 bases between. CDR3 size: 15 residues. Germline V gene data show CDR1 as LGHDT and CDR2 as YNNKEL (reference sequence).

V gene TRBV30 combines with J gene TRBJ2-7; 13 bases are shared with TRBD2. The germline gives CDR1 GTSNPN, CDR2 SVGIG (reference sequence). J was trimmed by 3 bases and V by 1 base; bases with no gene match: 6. This CDR3 comprises 16 residues. CDR3 protein: CAWSAGLAGFRYEQYV. In nucleotides, the CDR3 is TGTGCCTGGAGTGCGGGACTAGCGGGATTTCGCTACGAGCAGTACGTC.

This clone was observed a single time. The CDR3 spells CASSITGLNTEAFF. CDR3 bases: TGTGCCAGTAGTATAACAGGCCTCAACACTGAAGCTTTCTTT. V usage is TRBV19 and J usage is TRBJ1-1; TRBD1 might be the D (5 bases). With 2 bases removed from V and 2 bases from J, the gap between germline ends came to 9 bases. The CDR3 consists of 14 residues. Per the germline V gene, CDR1 is LNHDA and CDR2 is SQIVND (reference sequence).